Shown below are 28 T cell receptor beta chains from a single sample sequenced in a study of molecular identifiers for immune sequencing clone quantification. TCRdb reanalysed the PCR reads using MiXCR and keeps one entry per CDR3 protein. The sample holds more than 85,000 distinct CDR3 sequences; roughly 38% are singletons and the top ten take about 4.2%. The sample comprised naive CD8+ T cells from blood, with Jurkat cell RNA spiked in. Sample subset: FACS-sorted CD8+CD4-CCR7+CD45RA+ naive T cells. The receptors stem from a human donor in good health. Some libraries in this study had Jurkat cell RNA spiked in.

This clonotype was counted ten times or more. The chain combines TRBV4-2 with TRBJ2-2, with 10 bases fitting TRBD2. The CDR3 loop spans 19 amino acids. Germline lookup yields CDR1 LGHNA and CDR2 YNFKEQ. J gave up 7 bases and V 0 bases, and 14 bases lay outside the gene matches. The CDR3 loop reads CASSQELLAGDLYGGELFF. CDR3 nucleotides: TGTGCCAGCAGCCAAGAGCTCCTAGCGGGAGATCTTTATGGCGGGGAGCTGTTTTTT.

The V call is TRBV6-2 or TRBV6-3, the J call TRBJ1-5, with no clear D. There are 12 residues in the CDR3. V lost 2 bases and J 5 bases, leaving 4 bases between the germline ends. Germline loops: CDR1 MNHEY, CDR2 SVGEGT. The CDR3 sequence is CASSYGDQPQHF. The CDR3 DNA is TGTGCCAGCAGTTACGGGGATCAGCCCCAGCATTTT.

This clonotype has just a few counts. This likely comes from a read error, as the CDR3 has no conserved phenylalanine or tryptophan at its end. V gene TRBV19 combines with J gene TRBJ1-1; D is unclear. Trimming stripped 5 bases from V and 4 bases from J, with 8 bases between. Germline V lookup: CDR1 LNHDA, CDR2 SQIVND (reference sequence). This CDR3 is built from 12 residues. CDR3 residues: CASSGRFTEAFY. DNA for the CDR3: TGTGCCAGTAGTGGCAGATTCACTGAAGCTTTCTAT.

As concerns this clonotype: A clone one base away is much larger, so this may be a read error. This chain links TRBV27 with TRBJ1-5, with D unclear. CDR3 length: 17 residues. Germline loops: CDR1 MNHEY, CDR2 SMNVEV (reference sequence). The CDR3 region is CASSLTAGRYSKQPQHF. The CDR3 DNA reads TGTGCCAGCAGTTTAACCGCAGGCAGGTATAGCAAACAGCCCCAGCATTTT.

As regards this clonotype: This CDR3 fails to terminate in the conserved phenylalanine or tryptophan, so it likely reflects a read error. The chain links TRBV25-1 to TRBJ2-3; D gene ambiguous. The CDR3 contains 11 residues. Germline CDR1 is MGHDK and CDR2 is SYGVNS. V was clipped by 4 bases and J by 5 bases, with 4 bases between them. The CDR3 sequence is CASSGGDTQYL. The CDR3 nucleotides are TGTGCCAGCAGTGGGGGAGATACGCAGTATCTT.

Turning to this clonotype: This may stem from a read error, because a much larger clone lies one nucleotide away. The J gene is TRBJ1-1, the V gene TRBV12-3 or TRBV12-4, with D uncertain. This CDR3 spans 14 amino acids. The CDR3 loop reads CASSAWEVNSEAFF. The CDR3 DNA follows: TGTGCCAGCAGTGCCTGGGAGGTGAACTCTGAAGCTTTCTTT.

The V gene is TRBV12-3 or TRBV12-4, the J gene TRBJ1-5; D may be TRBD1 (5 bases). Trimming left V 2 bases short and J 10 bases short, with 9 bases between. This CDR3 has 12 amino acids. The CDR3 region has the DNA TGTGCCAGCAGTTTATCCCAGGGCCCCCAGCATTTT. Translated, it gives CASSLSQGPQHF.

A word on this clonotype: It may be a read error: a sequence one base away is much more abundant. CDR3 in amino acids: CASSDWAAGLPQHF. DNA of the CDR3: TGTGCCAGCAGTGACTGGGCTGCGGGGCTGCCCCAGCATTTT. The genes are TRBV2 and TRBJ1-5; possibly TRBD1 for D (5 bases). The germline V gene has CDR1 SNHLY and CDR2 FYNNEI. The CDR3 has 14 residues. Deletions cut 3 bases from V and 9 bases from J, with 15 bases between.

This clonotype was seen many times. The rearrangement links TRBV28 to TRBJ2-5; tentatively, D is TRBD1 (5 bases). Germline CDR1 reads MDHEN; CDR2 reads SYDVKM. The CDR3 consists of 18 residues. Trimming removed 6 bases from V and 9 bases from J, with 32 bases in between. CDR3 sequence reads: CASRSLLPAGPPWRPQYF. The CDR3 DNA reads TGTGCCAGCAGGAGTTTACTCCCTGCAGGGCCCCCCTGGAGACCCCAGTACTTC.

The V and J genes are TRBV13 and TRBJ2-7; TRBD1 matches at 9 bases. Germline CDR1 reads PRHDT; CDR2 reads FYEKMQ (reference sequence). The CDR3 has 15 residues. V gave up 5 bases and J gave up 2 bases; unmatched junction bases: 7. CDR3 nucleotide sequence: TGTGCCAGCAGCCGCCGGGACAGGGATCCCTACGAGCAGTACTTC. Amino acids: CASSRRDRDPYEQYF.

As DNA, the CDR3 is TGTGCCAGCAGCAACAGTCCCCGGACTACCGATACGCAGTATTTT. Amino acid sequence: CASSNSPRTTDTQYF. The gene calls are TRBV13 and TRBJ2-3; tentatively, D is TRBD2 (6 bases). Germline lookup yields CDR1 PRHDT and CDR2 FYEKMQ (reference sequence). V was pared by 5 bases and J by 6 bases, with 18 bases between. The CDR3 spans 15 residues.

Concerning this clonotype itself: This may be a read error: a much more frequent sequence differs by one nucleotide. The CDR3 does not end in the conserved phenylalanine or tryptophan, so this is likely a read error. This chain joins TRBV29-1 and TRBJ1-1; TRBD1 aligns across 8 bases. This CDR3 has 13 amino acids. After removal of 5 bases from V and 4 bases from J, the junction contained 6 bases not matched to a gene. Germline CDR1 is SQVTM and CDR2 is ANQGSEA. The CDR3 sequence: CSVTTGAATEAFI. As DNA, the CDR3 is TGCAGCGTTACGACAGGGGCGGCCACTGAAGCTTTCATT.

This clonotype was recorded at least ten times. The chain couples TRBV20-1 to TRBJ2-2, with D hard to call. V lost 3 bases and J 4 bases, leaving 6 bases between the germline ends. CDR1 and CDR2 from the germline V gene are DFQATT and SNEGSKA (reference sequence). This CDR3 has 12 amino acids. As DNA, the CDR3 is TGCAGTGCTAGTTCAACCACCGGGGAGCTGTTTTTT. It codes for CSASSTTGELFF.

The chain recombines TRBV7-2 with TRBJ2-1; D gene uncertain. Germline lookup yields CDR1 SGHTA and CDR2 FQGNSA. There are 12 residues in the CDR3. V was trimmed by 4 bases and J by 6 bases, leaving 7 bases between them. The CDR3 region is CASSSPINEQFF. The CDR3 bases are TGTGCCAGCAGCTCCCCTATCAATGAGCAGTTCTTC. The entire variable domain, with the rest obtained from reference TRBV7-2 and TRBJ2-1, is as follows: GAGVSQSPSNKVTEKGKDVELRCDPISGHTALYWYRQSLGQGLEFLIYFQGNSAPDKSGLPSDRFSAERTGGSVSTLTIQRTQQEDSAVYLCASSSPINEQFFGPGTRLTVL.

This clonotype was found once. The gene calls are TRBV6-2 or TRBV6-3 and TRBJ1-5; D uncertain. Germline V gene lookup returns CDR1 MNHEY and CDR2 SVGEGT. The CDR3 contains 17 residues. V lost 2 bases to trimming and J lost 0 bases, with 14 bases between them. In DNA, the CDR3 is TGTGCCAGCAGTTACAGTTCGACTCGCAATAGCAATCAGCCCCAGCATTTT. It is translated as CASSYSSTRNSNQPQHF.

Details on this clonotype: Because it lacks the conserved phenylalanine or tryptophan at the end, this CDR3 is likely a read error. V is TRBV20-1 and J is TRBJ1-1; D call uncertain. Germline assignment: CDR1 DFQATT and CDR2 SNEGSKA (reference sequence). The germline V and J ends were trimmed by 3 bases and 1 base, with 9 bases remaining between them. The CDR3 spans 13 residues. The CDR3 nucleotides are TGCAGTGCTAGGATCGGCCAGAACACTGAAGCTTTCCTT. This gives the protein CSARIGQNTEAFL.

As regards this clonotype: A much larger clone differs by one base, so this may be a read error. The conserved phenylalanine or tryptophan is not found at the CDR3 terminus, so this likely reflects a read error. V usage is TRBV12-3 or TRBV12-4 and J usage is TRBJ2-5; 10 bases map to TRBD1. The ends lost 3 bases at V and 2 bases at J; junction bases unmatched: 6. The CDR3 contains 16 residues. This CDR3 reads CASSFVVDRGQETQYL. DNA of the CDR3: TGTGCCAGCAGTTTCGTCGTGGACAGGGGGCAAGAGACCCAGTACCTC.

Only a few counts were recorded for this clonotype. The V call is TRBV27, the J call TRBJ2-3; TRBD2 matches 11 bases. CDR1 is MNHEY and CDR2 is SMNVEV in the germline V gene (reference sequence). The CDR3 covers 16 residues. With 2 bases clipped from V and 3 bases from J, the junction kept 4 bases outside the gene matches. The CDR3 here is CASSLILAGGTDTQYF. CDR3 sequence (DNA): TGTGCCAGCAGTTTAATTCTAGCGGGAGGTACAGATACGCAGTATTTT.

This clonotype was observed many times. The chain has TRBV2 and TRBJ2-5, with 12 bases aligning to TRBD1. This CDR3 is 17 amino acids long. The junction had 11 bases not matched to a gene; V was cut back by 8 bases and J by 1 base. Looked up from germline, CDR1 is SNHLY and CDR2 is FYNNEI. The CDR3 region is CASGGQGAFRGQETQYF. The CDR3 DNA follows: TGTGCCAGCGGGGGACAGGGGGCTTTTAGAGGCCAAGAGACCCAGTACTTC.

On this clonotype: It may be a read error: a sequence one base away is much more abundant. Because the CDR3 is missing its conserved closing phenylalanine or tryptophan, this is likely a read error. The V gene is TRBV28, the J gene TRBJ1-5; D perhaps matches TRBD1 (5 bases). The CDR3 runs to 15 residues. Trimming shortened V by 3 bases and J by 2 bases, and 11 bases separated the two germline ends. The germline V gene encodes CDR1 MDHEN and CDR2 SYDVKM. The CDR3 loop is CASSFADIGNQPQHY. CDR3 DNA sequence: TGTGCCAGCAGTTTCGCGGACATTGGCAATCAGCCCCAGCATTAT.

The chain has TRBV7-6 and TRBJ2-1; maybe TRBD2 (6 bases). The V gene's germline CDR1 is SGHVS and CDR2 FNYEAQ. This CDR3 spans 15 amino acids. V shed 0 bases and J shed 4 bases, with 10 bases lying between them. The chain's CDR3 is CASSLALSGYNEQFF. In DNA, the CDR3 is TGTGCCAGCAGCTTAGCGTTAAGCGGGTACAATGAGCAGTTCTTC.

Only a few counts were recorded for this clonotype. This chain joins TRBV15 and TRBJ2-3; D gene ambiguous. Germline CDR1 is LNHNV and CDR2 is YYDKDF (reference sequence). The CDR3 has 14 residues. V lost 2 bases, J lost 2 bases, and 8 bases lay in between. CDR3 loop: CATSRRLNTDTQYF. CDR3 coding DNA: TGTGCCACCAGCAGAAGACTTAACACAGATACGCAGTATTTT. Using reference TRBV15 and TRBJ2-3 for the parts outside the CDR3, the full variable domain is DAMVIQNPRYQVTQFGKPVTLSCSQTLNHNVMYWYQQKSSQAPKLLFHYYDKDFNNEADTPDNFQSRRPNTSFCFLDIRSPGLGDTAMYLCATSRRLNTDTQYFGPGTRLTVL.

This chain uses TRBV4-2 with TRBJ1-1; D possibly corresponds to TRBD1 (5 bases). Trimming stripped 1 base from V and 6 bases from J, with 15 bases between. The CDR3 sequence is 15 residues long. Looked up from germline, CDR1 is LGHNA and CDR2 is YNFKEQ. In DNA, the CDR3 is TGTGCCAGCAGCCAAGCCAAGACTGGGGACGCTGAAGCTTTCTTT. Its translation is CASSQAKTGDAEAFF.

This clonotype was seen at least ten times. The chain carries TRBV13 and TRBJ2-4; TRBD1 is a possible D gene (6 bases). Trimming stripped 5 bases from V and 8 bases from J, with 19 bases between. Germline lookup yields CDR1 PRHDT and CDR2 FYEKMQ (reference sequence). The CDR3 contains 15 residues. The CDR3 here is CASSPTLDRRHIQYF. Written as DNA, the CDR3 is TGTGCCAGCAGCCCTACGCTGGACAGACGACACATTCAGTACTTC.

The J gene is TRBJ1-3, the V gene TRBV6-6; D not resolved. The CDR3 is 14 residues long. The V and J ends lost 2 bases and 2 bases respectively, with 7 bases between them. The germline V gene encodes CDR1 MNHNY and CDR2 SVGAGI (reference sequence). DNA for the CDR3: TGTGCCAGCAGTTACGTGGTGGCTGGAAACACCATATATTTT. Residues: CASSYVVAGNTIYF.

In this sample, this clonotype turned up many times. The chain uses TRBV5-4 and TRBJ2-3; TRBD2 matches 14 bases. CDR1 is SGHNT and CDR2 is YYREEE in the germline V gene (reference sequence). The CDR3 totals 18 residues. V was pared by 4 bases and J by 5 bases, with 12 bases of the junction left unmatched. This CDR3 is CASSLPPGLAGVLDTQYF. DNA for the CDR3: TGTGCCAGCAGCCTACCCCCGGGACTAGCGGGAGTGTTAGATACGCAGTATTTT.

The chain couples TRBV5-1 to TRBJ2-1; D not certain. Looked up from germline, CDR1 is SGHRS and CDR2 is YFSETQ. V gave up 5 bases and J gave up 6 bases, with 6 bases separating them. The length of the CDR3 is 11 residues. The DNA for the CDR3 is TGCGCCAGCAGTTCTAGCAATGAGCAGTTCTTC. Translated, it gives CASSSSNEQFF.

A remark on this clonotype: The CDR3 does not end in the conserved phenylalanine or tryptophan, so this is likely a read error. The chain uses TRBV7-8 and TRBJ2-5; D not certain. Per germline, CDR1 SGHVS and CDR2 FQNEAQ. This CDR3 is built from 16 residues. Trimming left V 3 bases short and J 1 base short, with 15 bases between. The DNA for the CDR3 is TGTGCCAGCAGCTTTTACTTCTCTCACTCCCAAGAGACCCAGTACTCC. The encoded protein is CASSFYFSHSQETQYS.